The 8 T cell receptor beta chains below were found in one sample sequenced in a study of HIV-infected patients and healthy controls. Whole blood was used without fractionation, so all unsorted peripheral T cells were included. cDNA was made from approximately 0.55 ug RNA using alpha and beta constant primers. Each of the alpha and beta chains got its own library through chain-specific third strand synthesis with indices. MiXCR, applied by TCRdb to the 5' RACE reads, yields one record per CDR3 protein. The sample lists approximately 17,000 distinct CDR3 sequences; 9.4% were seen once. Sequencing used blood. The receptor source for this set is an adult in good health.

This clonotype was picked up a small number of times. The chain employs TRBV7-9 and TRBJ2-1; the D is unclear. V lost 4 bases to trimming and J lost 6 bases, with 10 bases between them. The CDR3 has 13 residues. CDR1 SEHNR and CDR2 FQNEAQ come from the germline V gene (reference sequence). DNA for the CDR3: TGTGCCAGCAGCTCACGAACCCTCAATGAGCAGTTCTTC. Amino acid sequence: CASSSRTLNEQFF.

This clonotype has a count of ten or more. This chain connects TRBV7-9 to TRBJ1-1; tentatively, D is TRBD1 (6 bases). The CDR3 runs to 15 residues. Germline-derived CDR1 and CDR2 are SEHNR and FQNEAQ (reference sequence). V was pared by 5 bases and J by 1 base, with 14 bases between. CDR3 coding DNA: TGTGCCAGCAGCGAAGCACAGGGCTCGAACACTGAAGCTTTCTTT. Translated, it gives CASSEAQGSNTEAFF.

This clonotype was seen a few times. The chain recombines TRBV5-1 with TRBJ2-3; no clear D. Germline CDR1 and CDR2: SGHRS and YFSETQ. Trimming took off 1 base at V and 6 bases at J, with 9 bases between the two ends. There are 13 residues in the CDR3. CDR3 sequence (DNA): TGCGCCAGCAGCTTGATGAGCGCCGATACGCAGTATTTT. Amino acid sequence: CASSLMSADTQYF.

This clonotype occurred many times. V usage is TRBV4-1 and J usage is TRBJ2-7; TRBD1 agrees at 8 bases. V was pared by 1 base and J by 2 bases, with 7 bases of the junction left unmatched. Germline V gene data show CDR1 as MGHRA and CDR2 as YSYEKL. CDR3 size: 16 residues. The CDR3 here is CASSQGPGQDTYEQYF. Here the CDR3 DNA reads TGCGCCAGCAGCCAAGGGCCGGGACAGGATACCTACGAGCAGTACTTC.

CDR3 nucleotide sequence: TGTGCCAGCAGCCTAAGTCAGGACAATGAGCAGTTCTTC. Its translation: CASSLSQDNEQFF. V is TRBV28 and J is TRBJ2-1; D remains ambiguous. Per germline, CDR1 MDHEN and CDR2 SYDVKM. The CDR3 runs to 13 residues. Trimming removed 6 bases at V and 5 bases at J, with 11 bases between.

This clonotype has at least ten counts. The chain combines TRBV6-5 with TRBJ2-1; D call uncertain. Trimming removed 2 bases at V and 11 bases at J, with 13 bases between. The CDR3 has 13 amino acids. The germline V gene has CDR1 MNHEY and CDR2 SVGAGI. CDR3: CASSYGRTAKQFF. The CDR3 coding sequence is TGTGCCAGCAGTTACGGCAGGACCGCAAAGCAGTTCTTC.

This clonotype rates as medium-sized (0.01 to 0.1%). V is TRBV2 and J is TRBJ2-3, with 9 nucleotides matching TRBD1. Per the germline V gene, CDR1 is SNHLY and CDR2 is FYNNEI. The V gene end was trimmed by 5 bases and the J gene end by 3 bases; junction bases not matched to a gene: 6. CDR3 length: 15 amino acids. The CDR3 coding sequence is TGTGCCAGCAGTAACACAGGGGGCTGGACAGATACGCAGTATTTT. It codes for CASSNTGGWTDTQYF. The full variable domain, completed using reference TRBV2 and TRBJ2-3, is EPEVTQTPSHQVTQMGQEVILRCVPISNHLYFYWYRQILGQKVEFLVSFYNNEISEKSEIFDDQFSVERPDGSNFTLKIRSTKLEDSAMYFCASSNTGGWTDTQYFGPGTRLTVL.

This clonotype was recorded many times. CDR3 sequence: CASSASGRARNEQFF. The DNA for the CDR3 is TGTGCCAGCAGTGCTAGCGGGAGGGCTAGGAATGAGCAGTTCTTC. V usage is TRBV6-4 and J usage is TRBJ2-1; 12 bases are shared with TRBD2. After removal of 4 bases from V and 7 bases from J, the junction contained 5 bases not matched to a gene. This CDR3 has 15 residues. The V gene's germline CDR1 is MRHNA and CDR2 SNTAGT.